This is a list of T cell receptor beta chains from one sample in a study of vaccination and CD4 T cells after COVID-19. The antigens these receptors bind are not known. TCRdb processed the PCR reads anew with MiXCR; each CDR3 protein has one entry. The repertoire has tens of thousands of distinct CDR3 sequences, approximately 40% of them found once; the top ten carry roughly 2.9%. Sequencing was performed on CD4+ T cells from blood, cultured in vitro, taken after SARS-CoV-2 vaccination. The receptors originated from a human donor who had recovered from COVID-19. The CDR3 runs from the conserved cysteine through the conserved F or W. The order of the fields is V gene, D gene, clone size, J gene, CDR3 protein, CDR3 DNA. The D gene is left open where the match is weak. A clone size is listed for some rows: how often the clone was seen (once, few, many), or a class if it is expanded.

V gene: TRBV7-2; D gene: NA; clone size: NA; J gene: TRBJ2-1; CDR3 protein: CASSFDREGRIEQFF; CDR3 DNA: TGTGCCAGCTCCTTCGACAGGGAGGGACGCATTGAGCAGTTCTTC
V gene: TRBV6-2/TRBV6-3; D gene: NA; clone size: few; J gene: TRBJ1-1; CDR3 protein: CASEGIVAFF; CDR3 DNA: TGTGCCAGCGAGGGGATAGTGGCTTTCTTT
V gene: TRBV6-1; D gene: NA; clone size: NA; J gene: TRBJ1-1; CDR3 protein: CATSEGLINTEAFF; CDR3 DNA: TGTGCCACCTCCGAGGGACTGATTAACACTGAAGCTTTCTTT
V gene: TRBV27; D gene: NA; clone size: NA; J gene: TRBJ1-5; CDR3 protein: CASSDWGGNQPQHF; CDR3 DNA: TGTGCCAGCAGCGACTGGGGTGGCAATCAGCCCCAGCATTTT
V gene: TRBV19; D gene: TRBD1; clone size: few; J gene: TRBJ1-1; CDR3 protein: CASSPGQGNTEAFF; CDR3 DNA: TGTGCCAGTAGTCCCGGACAGGGGAACACTGAAGCTTTCTTT
V gene: TRBV20-1; D gene: TRBD2; clone size: NA; J gene: TRBJ2-3; CDR3 protein: CSAEFRLAGKVDTQYF; CDR3 DNA: TGCAGTGCTGAGTTCAGACTAGCGGGGAAAGTAGATACGCAGTATTTT
V gene: TRBV20-1; D gene: TRBD1; clone size: NA; J gene: TRBJ1-2; CDR3 protein: CSALKPGQGLANYGYTF; CDR3 DNA: TGCAGTGCTCTAAAACCGGGACAGGGACTAGCTAACTATGGCTACACCTTC
V gene: TRBV5-6; D gene: TRBD1; clone size: NA; J gene: TRBJ1-2; CDR3 protein: CASSLIAAGQGPYGYTF; CDR3 DNA: TGTGCCAGCAGCTTGATCGCCGCCGGACAGGGTCCCTATGGCTACACCTTC
V gene: TRBV7-9; D gene: NA; clone size: few; J gene: TRBJ1-1; CDR3 protein: CASRPAGLTEAFF; CDR3 DNA: TGTGCCAGCAGGCCTGCAGGGTTAACTGAAGCTTTCTTT
V gene: TRBV10-3; D gene: TRBD2; clone size: once; J gene: TRBJ2-5; CDR3 protein: CAISESTSGSETQYF; CDR3 DNA: TGTGCCATCAGTGAGTCGACTAGCGGGAGTGAGACCCAGTACTTC
V gene: TRBV20-1; D gene: TRBD1; clone size: NA; J gene: TRBJ2-1; CDR3 protein: CSVMPPDRNHNEQFF; CDR3 DNA: TGCAGTGTCATGCCCCCGGACAGGAACCATAATGAGCAGTTCTTC
V gene: TRBV7-2; D gene: TRBD2; clone size: NA; J gene: TRBJ2-5; CDR3 protein: CASSWGGPVDYGETQYF; CDR3 DNA: TGTGCCAGCAGCTGGGGGGGTCCGGTGGACTATGGAGAGACCCAGTACTTC
V gene: TRBV29-1; D gene: TRBD1; clone size: NA; J gene: TRBJ2-5; CDR3 protein: CSGRQGVRETQYF; CDR3 DNA: TGCAGCGGAAGACAGGGGGTAAGAGAGACCCAGTACTTC
V gene: TRBV6-5; D gene: NA; clone size: NA; J gene: TRBJ2-3; CDR3 protein: CASSYSRGYGTDTQYF; CDR3 DNA: TGTGCCAGCAGTTACTCTCGCGGCTACGGCACAGATACGCAGTATTTT
V gene: TRBV7-3; D gene: NA; clone size: NA; J gene: TRBJ2-1; CDR3 protein: CASSLGPGSYNEQFF; CDR3 DNA: TGTGCCAGCAGCTTAGGCCCAGGCTCCTACAATGAGCAGTTCTTC
V gene: TRBV27; D gene: NA; clone size: NA; J gene: TRBJ1-3; CDR3 protein: CASSLSISGNTIYF; CDR3 DNA: TGTGCCAGTTCGCTTTCGATCTCTGGAAACACCATATATTTT
V gene: TRBV4-1; D gene: TRBD2; clone size: NA; J gene: TRBJ2-6; CDR3 protein: CASSQDLGLAGRQGANVLTF; CDR3 DNA: TGCGCCAGCAGCCAAGATCTTGGACTAGCGGGAAGGCAAGGGGCCAACGTCCTGACTTTC
V gene: TRBV7-2; D gene: TRBD1; clone size: NA; J gene: TRBJ1-1; CDR3 protein: CASSLAGTGATEAFF; CDR3 DNA: TGTGCCAGCAGCTTAGCCGGGACAGGGGCCACTGAAGCTTTCTTT
V gene: TRBV20-1; D gene: NA; clone size: few; J gene: TRBJ2-5; CDR3 protein: CSARDSTGGKETQYF; CDR3 DNA: TGCAGTGCTAGAGATTCTACAGGAGGAAAAGAGACCCAGTACTTC
V gene: TRBV5-4; D gene: NA; clone size: NA; J gene: TRBJ1-1; CDR3 protein: CASSLGVGRRDTEAFF; CDR3 DNA: TGTGCCAGCAGCTTGGGCGTAGGGCGGCGGGACACTGAAGCTTTCTTT
V gene: TRBV20-1; D gene: NA; clone size: NA; J gene: TRBJ1-2; CDR3 protein: CSARGVSYGYTF; CDR3 DNA: TGCAGTGCTAGGGGCGTTTCCTATGGCTACACCTTC
V gene: TRBV7-9; D gene: NA; clone size: few; J gene: TRBJ2-1; CDR3 protein: CASSGRGGSYNEQFF; CDR3 DNA: TGTGCCAGCAGTGGTCGAGGGGGATCCTACAATGAGCAGTTCTTC
V gene: TRBV6-2/TRBV6-3; D gene: NA; clone size: NA; J gene: TRBJ1-2; CDR3 protein: CASSPFGSGAAGYTF; CDR3 DNA: TGTGCCAGCAGTCCGTTTGGCTCCGGGGCCGCAGGCTACACCTTC
V gene: TRBV7-8; D gene: NA; clone size: few; J gene: TRBJ1-1; CDR3 protein: CASSLAGTPNTEAFF; CDR3 DNA: TGTGCCAGCAGCTTAGCAGGGACCCCGAACACTGAAGCTTTCTTT
V gene: TRBV5-1; D gene: TRBD2; clone size: NA; J gene: TRBJ2-1; CDR3 protein: CASSLGTSGYNEQFF; CDR3 DNA: TGCGCCAGCAGCCTCGGGACTAGCGGTTACAATGAGCAGTTCTTC
V gene: TRBV10-3; D gene: NA; clone size: NA; J gene: TRBJ1-6; CDR3 protein: CAISETHDNSPLHF; CDR3 DNA: TGTGCCATCAGTGAGACACACGATAATTCACCCCTCCACTTT
V gene: TRBV5-1; D gene: TRBD2; clone size: once; J gene: TRBJ2-1; CDR3 protein: CASSLEGGGAFEQFF; CDR3 DNA: TGCGCCAGCAGCTTGGAAGGCGGGGGGGCGTTTGAGCAGTTCTTC
V gene: TRBV12-3/TRBV12-4; D gene: NA; clone size: NA; J gene: TRBJ2-6; CDR3 protein: CASSFRADSGANVLTF; CDR3 DNA: TGTGCCAGCAGTTTTAGGGCAGACTCTGGGGCCAACGTCCTGACTTTC
V gene: TRBV6-1; D gene: NA; clone size: NA; J gene: TRBJ1-1; CDR3 protein: CASRSDCGSVNTEAFF; CDR3 DNA: TGTGCCAGCAGGTCCGACTGCGGTAGTGTGAACACTGAAGCTTTCTTT
V gene: TRBV24-1; D gene: NA; clone size: few; J gene: TRBJ1-5; CDR3 protein: CAPGLTGDNQPQHF; CDR3 DNA: TGTGCCCCCGGCTTAACAGGTGACAATCAGCCCCAGCATTTT
V gene: TRBV7-2; D gene: TRBD2; clone size: NA; J gene: TRBJ2-7; CDR3 protein: CASSLVASGNYEQYF; CDR3 DNA: TGTGCCAGCAGCTTAGTGGCTAGCGGGAATTACGAGCAGTACTTC
V gene: TRBV2; D gene: NA; clone size: NA; J gene: TRBJ2-7; CDR3 protein: CASRADPAYEQYF; CDR3 DNA: TGTGCCAGCAGGGCGGACCCAGCCTACGAGCAGTACTTC
V gene: TRBV6-1; D gene: NA; clone size: few; J gene: TRBJ1-6; CDR3 protein: CATREGGGYNSPLHF; CDR3 DNA: TGTGCCACCAGGGAAGGGGGAGGGTATAATTCACCCCTCCACTTT
V gene: TRBV3-1; D gene: TRBD1; clone size: NA; J gene: TRBJ1-2; CDR3 protein: CASRDRGPGYTF; CDR3 DNA: TGTGCCAGCAGGGACAGGGGGCCTGGCTACACCTTC
V gene: TRBV6-2/TRBV6-3; D gene: NA; clone size: few; J gene: TRBJ2-5; CDR3 protein: CASSWGSGGKETQYF; CDR3 DNA: TGTGCCAGCAGTTGGGGTAGCGGCGGAAAGGAGACCCAGTACTTC
V gene: TRBV27; D gene: NA; clone size: NA; J gene: TRBJ1-2; CDR3 protein: CASSRGWNYGYTF; CDR3 DNA: TGTGCCAGCAGTCGGGGATGGAACTATGGCTACACCTTC
V gene: TRBV7-2; D gene: TRBD1; clone size: few; J gene: TRBJ2-7; CDR3 protein: CASSRGQETYEQYF; CDR3 DNA: TGTGCCAGCAGCCGCGGACAGGAGACCTACGAGCAGTACTTC
V gene: TRBV5-1; D gene: NA; clone size: NA; J gene: TRBJ1-5; CDR3 protein: CASSLGPNQPQHF; CDR3 DNA: TGCGCCAGCAGCTTGGGTCCTAATCAGCCCCAGCATTTT
V gene: TRBV6-1; D gene: NA; clone size: NA; J gene: TRBJ1-5; CDR3 protein: CASRDGYNSNQPQHF; CDR3 DNA: TGTGCCAGCAGGGACGGTTATAATAGCAATCAGCCCCAGCATTTT
V gene: TRBV6-1; D gene: NA; clone size: few; J gene: TRBJ1-5; CDR3 protein: CASSEDRARGPQHF; CDR3 DNA: TGTGCCAGCAGTGAAGACAGGGCGAGGGGGCCCCAGCATTTT
V gene: TRBV29-1; D gene: NA; clone size: NA; J gene: TRBJ2-7; CDR3 protein: CSVRGWGALYVQYF; CDR3 DNA: TGCAGCGTTAGGGGGTGGGGGGCCCTCTACGTGCAGTACTTC
V gene: TRBV10-3; D gene: TRBD2; clone size: NA; J gene: TRBJ2-3; CDR3 protein: CAISGLAGGSTDTQYF; CDR3 DNA: TGTGCCATCAGCGGACTAGCGGGAGGTAGCACAGATACGCAGTATTTT
V gene: TRBV28; D gene: NA; clone size: NA; J gene: TRBJ1-2; CDR3 protein: CASSRVVGYGYTF; CDR3 DNA: TGTGCCAGCAGCCGAGTGGTGGGCTATGGCTACACCTTC
V gene: TRBV5-6; D gene: NA; clone size: NA; J gene: TRBJ1-1; CDR3 protein: CASSWGGENTEAFF; CDR3 DNA: TGTGCCAGCAGCTGGGGGGGTGAGAACACTGAAGCTTTCTTT
V gene: TRBV30; D gene: TRBD1; clone size: NA; J gene: TRBJ1-1; CDR3 protein: CAWSSRDRGTEAFF; CDR3 DNA: TGTGCCTGGAGTTCACGGGACAGGGGCACTGAAGCTTTCTTT
V gene: TRBV20-1; D gene: TRBD2; clone size: NA; J gene: TRBJ2-7; CDR3 protein: CSATPSGRAYEQYF; CDR3 DNA: TGCAGTGCTACCCCTAGCGGGAGGGCCTACGAGCAGTACTTC
V gene: TRBV19; D gene: NA; clone size: NA; J gene: TRBJ1-5; CDR3 protein: CASSTQARQPQHF; CDR3 DNA: TGTGCCAGTAGTACCCAGGCTCGCCAGCCCCAGCATTTT
V gene: TRBV20-1; D gene: NA; clone size: few; J gene: TRBJ1-6; CDR3 protein: CSARIDAGVSPLHF; CDR3 DNA: TGCAGTGCTAGGATTGACGCAGGGGTGTCACCCCTCCACTTT
V gene: TRBV11-1; D gene: NA; clone size: medium-sized; J gene: TRBJ1-6; CDR3 protein: CASSLVKASPLHF; CDR3 DNA: TGTGCCAGCAGCTTAGTGAAAGCGTCACCCCTCCACTTT
V gene: TRBV6-2/TRBV6-3; D gene: TRBD1; clone size: NA; J gene: TRBJ1-5; CDR3 protein: CASSPGDRGRSGWPQHF; CDR3 DNA: TGTGCCAGCAGTCCAGGGGACAGGGGGCGGTCGGGTTGGCCCCAGCATTTT
V gene: TRBV6-1; D gene: TRBD1; clone size: NA; J gene: TRBJ1-5; CDR3 protein: CASGDRGGNQPQHF; CDR3 DNA: TGTGCCAGCGGTGACAGGGGGGGCAATCAGCCCCAGCATTTT
V gene: TRBV2; D gene: TRBD1; clone size: few; J gene: TRBJ1-2; CDR3 protein: CASSEDRGNGYTF; CDR3 DNA: TGTGCCAGCAGTGAGGACAGGGGGAATGGCTACACCTTC
V gene: TRBV7-2; D gene: TRBD2; clone size: NA; J gene: TRBJ2-1; CDR3 protein: CASSAGTSGYPRNEQFF; CDR3 DNA: TGTGCCAGCAGCGCAGGGACTAGCGGGTACCCTCGAAATGAGCAGTTCTTC